These 24 T cell receptor beta chains came from one sample sequenced in a study of blood T cell repertoires in COVID-19. The protocol was immunoSEQ multiplex PCR, while the TCRdb copy is restricted to in-frame clones and leaves out a portion. The profile covers some 390,000 clones, with around nine tenths appearing a single time and about 3% taken by the ten largest. Sequencing was performed on peripheral blood. Every receptor here comes from a human donor in a cohort sampled during active COVID-19.

The chain links TRBV30 to TRBJ2-1; D is unclear. The V gene's germline CDR1 is GTSNPN and CDR2 SVGIG (reference sequence). Trimming cost V 6 bases and J 1 base, with 10 bases left between them. This CDR3 is built from 13 residues. The CDR3 sequence: CACASSSYNEQFF. In DNA form, the CDR3 reads TGTGCCTGTGCTAGTTCTTCCTACAATGAGCAGTTCTTC.

This clone was seen a few times. The V and J genes are TRBV30 and TRBJ2-2, with D possibly matching TRBD1 (6 bases). The CDR3 covers 14 residues. V was clipped by 6 bases and J by 6 bases, with 17 bases between them. CDR1 is GTSNPN, CDR2 SVGIG, per germline (reference sequence). The CDR3 is CACTLGALAGELFF. The CDR3 DNA is TGTGCCTGCACCCTGGGGGCGTTAGCCGGGGAGCTGTTTTTT.

This sequence joins TRBV5-3 and TRBJ2-1; the match to TRBD2 covers 7 bases. Being an ORF, TRBV5-3 has a function that is uncertain. Trimming at V came to 0 bases and at J to 7 bases, leaving 7 bases not matched to a gene. The CDR3 spans 15 residues. CDR3: CARSLAGGSGNEQFF. The DNA of the CDR3 is TGTGCCAGAAGCTTGGCGGGGGGTAGTGGGAATGAGCAGTTCTTC.

The V and J genes are TRBV7-8 and TRBJ1-1, with D possibly matching TRBD1 (6 bases). The germline gives CDR1 SGHVS, CDR2 FQNEAQ. V shed 3 bases and J shed 5 bases, with 10 bases lying between them. The CDR3 covers 13 residues. The CDR3 sequence: CASSFRGTTEAFF. In DNA form, the CDR3 reads TGTGCCAGCAGCTTTAGAGGGACAACTGAAGCTTTCTTT.

The V call is TRBV15, the J call TRBJ1-3; D unclear. Germline CDR1 reads LNHNV; CDR2 reads YYDKDF (reference sequence). The V gene lost 0 bases and the J gene lost 0 bases, with 6 bases spanning the gap. The CDR3 loop spans 15 amino acids. CDR3 region: CATSREGFSGNTIYF. The CDR3, as DNA: TGTGCCACCAGCAGAGAGGGCTTCTCTGGAAACACCATATATTTT.

CDR3 DNA: TGTGCCAGCAGTTCAGGGGGCCCGAACACTGAAGCTTTCTTT. Protein product: CASSSGGPNTEAFF. The chain is built from TRBV28 and TRBJ1-1, with 8 bases that match TRBD1. There are 14 residues in the CDR3. With V trimmed by 4 bases and J by 1 base, 2 bases remained unmatched. Germline CDR1 reads MDHEN; CDR2 reads SYDVKM.

The CDR3 region is CASSVRGSPYNEQFF. CDR3 DNA: TGTGCCAGCAGCGTTCGAGGTAGCCCCTACAATGAGCAGTTCTTC. This chain connects TRBV9 to TRBJ2-1; no clear D. Germline CDR1 and CDR2: SGDLS and YYNGEE. The V gene lost 2 bases and the J gene lost 2 bases, with 11 bases spanning the gap. There are 15 residues in the CDR3. Using reference TRBV9 and TRBJ2-1 for the parts outside the CDR3, the full variable domain is DSGVTQTPKHLITATGQRVTLRCSPRSGDLSVYWYQQSLDQGLQFLIQYYNGEERAKGNILERFSAQQFPDLHSELNLSSLELGDSALYFCASSVRGSPYNEQFFGPGTRLTVL.

The gene calls are TRBV30 and TRBJ1-6; D is uncertain. V lost 3 bases and J 7 bases, leaving 13 bases between the germline ends. The CDR3 sequence is 14 residues long. Germline assignment: CDR1 GTSNPN and CDR2 SVGIG (reference sequence). Here the CDR3 DNA reads TGTGCCTGGAGGGGGTTTTCGGGAAATTCACCCCTCCACTTT. Protein: CAWRGFSGNSPLHF.

V gene TRBV6-5 combines with J gene TRBJ1-1, with a weak D call TRBD1 (6 bases). V shed 4 bases and J shed 6 bases, with 9 bases lying between them. The CDR3 runs to 12 residues. Germline CDR1 MNHEY, CDR2 SVGAGI. CDR3: CASSSRGSEAFF. CDR3 nucleotide sequence: TGTGCCAGCAGTTCCAGGGGCTCTGAAGCTTTCTTT.

The rearrangement links TRBV5-1 to TRBJ1-3; D is uncertain. The germline CDR1 and CDR2 sequences are SGHRS and YFSETQ. This CDR3 has 13 residues. V lost 7 bases to trimming and J lost 0 bases, with 8 bases between them. The CDR3 DNA is TGCGCCAGCGGTCTCGGCTCTGGAAACACCATATATTTT. Residues: CASGLGSGNTIYF. The full variable domain, rest sourced from reference TRBV5-1 and TRBJ1-3, is KAGVTQTPRYLIKTRGQQVTLSCSPISGHRSVSWYQQTPGQGLQFLFEYFSETQRNKGNFPGRFSGRQFSNSRSEMNVSTLELGDSALYLCASGLGSGNTIYFGEGSWLTVV.

This chain connects TRBV30 to TRBJ1-4; TRBD1 might be the D (6 bases). Germline V CDR1 and CDR2: GTSNPN, SVGIG (reference sequence). V was shortened by 5 bases and J by 13 bases, with 17 bases between the two germline ends. The CDR3 is made up of 12 amino acids. The CDR3 reads CAWGDTTVGLFF. The CDR3 coding sequence is TGTGCCTGGGGGGACACCACCGTAGGACTGTTTTTT.

The chain carries TRBV5-1 and TRBJ2-3; D possibly corresponds to TRBD1 (5 bases). Germline CDR1 and CDR2: SGHRS and YFSETQ. The CDR3 extends over 16 amino acids. Trimming took 4 bases from V and 6 from J, leaving 21 bases between them. The CDR3 spells CASSRNQGRRFDTQYF. The CDR3 nucleotides read TGCGCCAGCAGCAGGAATCAGGGTCGTAGGTTTGATACGCAGTATTTT.

This chain uses TRBV12-3 or TRBV12-4 with TRBJ1-6; D is ambiguous. The CDR3 covers 12 residues. The ends were cut back, 3 bases at V and 7 bases at J, with 4 bases in the middle. The CDR3 coding sequence is TGTGCCAGCAGTTTCAGGAATTCACCCCTCCACTTT. Residues: CASSFRNSPLHF.

The rearrangement uses TRBV5-1 and TRBJ1-6, with 9 positions matching TRBD1. The CDR3 loop spans 13 amino acids. CDR1 and CDR2 (germline): SGHRS, YFSETQ. With 7 bases clipped from V and 8 bases from J, the junction kept 4 bases outside the gene matches. CDR3 region: CASQRDRDSPLHF. Written as DNA, the CDR3 is TGCGCCAGCCAGCGGGACAGGGATTCACCCCTCCACTTT.

This clone has a handful of counts. The gene calls are TRBV6-6 and TRBJ1-2; 12 bases map to TRBD1. V dropped 6 bases and J dropped 8; count of bases not matched to a gene: 28. The CDR3 runs 21 residues. Per the germline V gene, CDR1 is MNHNY and CDR2 is SVGAGI (reference sequence). The CDR3 spells CASSRRTSTGTGGYPARGYTF. The CDR3 DNA follows: TGTGCCAGCAGCCGCAGAACATCAACCGGGACAGGGGGCTATCCGGCACGGGGCTACACCTTC.

This chain links TRBV7-9 with TRBJ1-2; TRBD1 agrees at 7 bases. Germline V lookup: CDR1 SEHNR, CDR2 FQNEAQ (reference sequence). The CDR3 length is 14 residues. V trimming: 3 bases; J trimming: 6 bases; junction bases outside the gene matches: 7. CDR3 amino acids: CASSFTTGRNGYTF. The CDR3, as DNA: TGTGCCAGCAGCTTCACGACAGGGAGGAATGGCTACACCTTC.

The rearrangement links TRBV6-5 to TRBJ2-5; possibly TRBD2 for D (7 bases). The V gene's germline CDR1 is MNHEY and CDR2 SVGAGI. Trimming took off 10 bases at V and 4 bases at J, with 19 bases between the two ends. The CDR3 length is 14 residues. Here the CDR3 DNA reads TGTGCCAACCCCCCCGGGGGGCAAGGAGAGACCCAGTACTTC. Protein product: CANPPGGQGETQYF.

The V call is TRBV10-3, the J call TRBJ2-3; D is perhaps TRBD2 (6 bases). CDR3 length: 13 amino acids. Trimming pared 7 bases from V and 4 bases from J, leaving 12 bases between. Germline V gives CDR1 ENHRY, CDR2 SYGVKD. CDR3 in amino acids: CAITSDYSDTQYF. As DNA, the CDR3 is TGTGCCATCACCTCGGACTACTCAGATACGCAGTATTTT.

This clone was counted only a few times. The chain recombines TRBV5-6 with TRBJ2-3; 12 bases are shared with TRBD2. V dropped 4 bases and J dropped 3; count of bases not matched to a gene: 9. The CDR3 extends over 17 amino acids. Germline CDR1 is SGHDT and CDR2 is YYEEEE. The CDR3 is CASSRRLAGDGTDTQYF. In DNA, the CDR3 is TGTGCCAGCAGCCGTAGACTAGCGGGAGACGGTACAGATACGCAGTATTTT.

At least ten counts were recorded for this clone. V gene TRBV12-3 or TRBV12-4 combines with J gene TRBJ2-1; D remains ambiguous. V was shortened by 4 bases and J by 5 bases, with 6 bases between the two germline ends. This CDR3 comprises 12 residues. In nucleotides, the CDR3 is TGTGCCAGCAGTTCCCCAAACAATGAGCAGTTCTTC. Protein: CASSSPNNEQFF.

This chain uses TRBV7-7 with TRBJ2-5; 14 bases map to TRBD2. The CDR3 length is 15 residues. The V gene end was trimmed by 6 bases and the J gene end by 2 bases; junction bases not matched to a gene: 2. CDR1 is SSHAT, CDR2 FNYEAQ, per germline (reference sequence). The CDR3 nucleotides are TGTGCCAGCAGTTGGACTAGCGGGAGGCAAGAGACCCAGTACTTC. This encodes CASSWTSGRQETQYF. The whole variable domain, remainder taken from reference TRBV7-7 and TRBJ2-5, is GAGVSQSPRYKVTKRGQDVTLRCDPISSHATLYWYQQALGQGPEFLTYFNYEAQPDKSGLPSDRFSAERPEGSISTLTIQRTEQRDSAMYRCASSWTSGRQETQYFGPGTRLLVL.

The chain carries TRBV27 and TRBJ2-1; 14 positions agree with TRBD2. CDR3 size: 16 residues. V gave up 5 bases and J gave up 4 bases; unmatched junction bases: 4. Germline CDR1 reads MNHEY; CDR2 reads SMNVEV (reference sequence). CDR3 amino acids: CASSTGTSGGYNEQFF. CDR3 coding DNA: TGTGCCAGCAGTACCGGGACTAGCGGGGGATACAATGAGCAGTTCTTC.

The sample holds one count of this clone. V usage is TRBV6-5 and J usage is TRBJ1-1; D call uncertain. The CDR3 consists of 11 residues. V shed 8 bases and J shed 1 base, with 5 bases lying between them. Germline V lookup: CDR1 MNHEY, CDR2 SVGAGI. Here the CDR3 reads CASWPNTEAFF. The CDR3 nucleotides read TGTGCCAGCTGGCCGAACACTGAAGCTTTCTTT.

The chain has TRBV28 and TRBJ2-7; 7 bases are shared with TRBD1. Trimming at V came to 7 bases and at J to 2 bases, leaving 8 bases not matched to a gene. The V gene's germline CDR1 is MDHEN and CDR2 SYDVKM. The CDR3 runs to 14 residues. Here the CDR3 reads CASTPTGLPYEQYF. CDR3 sequence (DNA): TGTGCCAGCACCCCGACAGGGCTTCCCTACGAGCAGTACTTC. Drawing the rest from reference TRBV28 and TRBJ2-7, the complete variable domain is DVKVTQSSRYLVKRTGEKVFLECVQDMDHENMFWYRQDPGLGLRLIYFSYDVKMKEKGDIPEGYSVSREKKERFSLILESASTNQTSMYLCASTPTGLPYEQYFGPGTRLTVT.